The entry below describes one T cell receptor (beta chain). Its target is not known. Compared with germline, one end of the junction differs, possibly owing to a read error. This sample is part of a study of vaccination and CD4 T cells after COVID-19. Study-wide context: Sampling that followed vaccination took place a median approximately 79 days after dose two, within a range of 14 to 241.

The Oncomine TCR Beta short-read assay was applied to DNA of cultured CD4+ T cells. TCRdb analysed the PCR reads with MiXCR anew, one entry per CDR3 protein. In the table there are around 20,000 distinct CDR3 sequences, roughly three fifths of which are singletons. Study results and caveats: Within the convalescent patients, a median roughly 87% of the SARS-CoV-2-reactive clones were ones that appeared only post-vaccination.

This sample's treatment: 10-day PBMC culture with coronavirus spike peptide pools or control peptides (ViraFEST assay). CDR3 length: 16 residues. CDR1 is MGHRA and CDR2 is YSYEKL in the germline V gene. Sequences were derived from CD4+ T cells from blood, cultured in vitro, sampled after SARS-CoV-2 vaccination. The sequence came from a human donor who received a COVID-19 vaccine. The rearrangement joins TRBV4-1 to TRBJ2-5; 11 bases line up with TRBD1. Written as DNA, the CDR3 is TGTGCCAGCAGCTTTATGGACAGGGGGCCCCAAGAGACCCAGTACTTC. Translation: CASSFMDRGPQETQYF.